These 14 T cell receptor beta chains were sequenced from one sample in a study of CD8 T cells in ankylosing spondylitis. TCRdb re-derived calls from the 5' RACE reads in MiXCR, one entry per CDR3 protein. Counted here are about 140,000 distinct CDR3 sequences, roughly 7.7% occurring once; the ten biggest clones make up under 7.5%. Sequencing was done on a sample of synovial fluid, either unsorted or a sorted T cell fraction (not recorded which). The receptors here all came from a male donor with ankylosing spondylitis.

This clonotype appeared a few times. The chain links TRBV6-2 or TRBV6-3 to TRBJ2-3; 7 positions match TRBD1. The trim removed 5 bases at V and 1 base at J, leaving 9 bases unmatched. CDR1 is MNHEY, CDR2 SVGEGT, per germline. This CDR3 is built from 16 residues. The CDR3 spells CASSPQGWRGTDTQYF. CDR3 coding DNA: TGTGCCAGCAGTCCACAGGGGTGGCGCGGCACAGATACGCAGTATTTT.

This clonotype appeared many times. This chain links TRBV25-1 with TRBJ2-7; D is undetermined. Germline values: CDR1 MGHDK, CDR2 SYGVNS. V lost 5 bases and J lost 4, with 15 bases in between. The CDR3 has 14 residues. This chain's CDR3 is CASSPPLDVYEQYF. The CDR3 region has the DNA TGTGCCAGCAGTCCTCCGCTAGACGTATACGAGCAGTACTTC.

This rearrangement joins TRBV6-2 or TRBV6-3 to TRBJ2-2; tentatively, D is TRBD1 (5 bases). The germline V and J ends were trimmed by 1 base and 4 bases, with 10 bases remaining between them. CDR1 and CDR2 (germline): MNHEY, SVGEGT. The CDR3 extends over 15 amino acids. As DNA, the CDR3 is TGTGCCAGCAGTTACTTGGGGCCGTCCACCGGGGAGCTGTTTTTT. The encoded protein is CASSYLGPSTGELFF.

The V call is TRBV5-5, the J call TRBJ1-5; TRBD1 aligns across 7 bases. V shed 4 bases and J 11 bases; nucleotides not matched to a gene: 15. Germline V gives CDR1 SGHKS, CDR2 YYEKEE (reference sequence). This CDR3 comprises 15 residues. CDR3 bases: TGTGCCAGCAGCGGATCGGGACAGTTAATAGGTGCCCAGCATTTT. As protein: CASSGSGQLIGAQHF.

The CDR3 DNA reads as TGTGCCAGCAGGCTGGACAGCATGAACACTGAAGCTTTCTTT. As protein: CASRLDSMNTEAFF. J is TRBJ1-1 and V is TRBV2; weak D call: TRBD1 (6 bases). The CDR3 is 14 residues long. Germline V gene sequence: CDR1 SNHLY, CDR2 FYNNEI. Trimming removed 6 bases from V and 0 bases from J, with 11 bases in between.

This clonotype has a handful of counts. This chain uses TRBV20-1 with TRBJ1-2; D uncertain. Trimming removed 0 bases from V and 4 bases from J, with 9 bases in between. Germline CDR1 reads DFQATT; CDR2 reads SNEGSKA (reference sequence). The CDR3 sequence is 13 residues long. CDR3 sequence (DNA): TGCAGTGCTAGAGATTGGACGGGCTATGGCTACACCTTC. Translated: CSARDWTGYGYTF.

In its sample, this clonotype was seen many times. The chain is built from TRBV5-8 and TRBJ1-3; no clear D. The CDR3 is made up of 11 amino acids. Trimming stripped 1 base from V and 10 bases from J, with 6 bases between. Germline assignment: CDR1 SGHTS and CDR2 YDEGEE. CDR3 DNA sequence: TGTGCCAGCAGCTTGATCCGAACCATATATTTT. It is translated as CASSLIRTIYF.

This clonotype was detected a few times. This chain connects TRBV7-2 to TRBJ2-7; 9 positions match TRBD2. Germline V gives CDR1 SGHTA, CDR2 FQGNSA. V shed 4 bases, J shed 2 bases, and the junction held 6 bases outside the gene matches. The CDR3 sequence is 15 residues long. CDR3: CASSSGLAETYEQYF. The CDR3 nucleotides read TGTGCCAGCAGCTCGGGACTAGCCGAAACCTACGAGCAGTACTTC.

This clonotype was picked up a small number of times. This chain connects TRBV20-1 to TRBJ1-1, with D unclear. Germline CDR1 and CDR2: DFQATT and SNEGSKA (reference sequence). The germline V and J ends were trimmed by 6 bases and 11 bases, with 19 bases remaining between them. The CDR3 is 12 amino acids. The CDR3 DNA reads TGCAGTGCCAATCTAGCGGATCTCAAGGCTTTCTTT. Translation gives CSANLADLKAFF.

V gene TRBV27 combines with J gene TRBJ1-2, with D possibly being TRBD1 (5 bases). Germline values: CDR1 MNHEY, CDR2 SMNVEV (reference sequence). Trimming removed 3 bases at V and 7 bases at J, with 12 bases between. The CDR3 runs 13 residues. The DNA for the CDR3 is TGTGCCAGCAGTTTTTCCGGGACTCTTGGCTACACCTTC. As protein: CASSFSGTLGYTF.

This clonotype was detected ten times or more. V gene TRBV4-2 combines with J gene TRBJ1-2, with D possibly matching TRBD1 (6 bases). The CDR3 runs 15 residues. Per germline, CDR1 LGHNA and CDR2 YNFKEQ. V lost 0 bases to trimming and J lost 4 bases, with 12 bases between them. This chain's CDR3 is CASSQDWTATYGYTF. DNA for the CDR3: TGTGCCAGCAGCCAAGATTGGACAGCCACCTATGGCTACACCTTC.

This clonotype was observed at least ten times. The V gene is TRBV5-1, the J gene TRBJ1-4; possible D gene TRBD1, 5 bases. Trimming took off 2 bases at V and 3 bases at J, with 11 bases between the two ends. This CDR3 is built from 15 residues. Germline V CDR1 and CDR2: SGHRS, YFSETQ. CDR3 DNA sequence: TGCGCCAGCAGCTTTGACGGGGCTCCTAATGAAAAACTGTTTTTT. It is translated as CASSFDGAPNEKLFF.

This clonotype was picked up many times. The genes are TRBV10-2 and TRBJ2-1; 8 nucleotides align to TRBD2. The V gene's germline CDR1 is WSHSY and CDR2 SAAADI. V shed 4 bases, J shed 4 bases, and the junction held 6 bases outside the gene matches. The CDR3 totals 15 residues. CDR3 DNA: TGCGCCAGCAGTGTTCGAGCGGGGGATTACAATGAGCAGTTCTTC. Translated, it gives CASSVRAGDYNEQFF.

This clonotype showed up many times. The chain carries TRBV7-2 and TRBJ1-2; 7 bases match TRBD1. This CDR3 spans 15 amino acids. J gave up 5 bases and V 5 bases, and 11 bases lay outside the gene matches. The germline V gene has CDR1 SGHTA and CDR2 FQGNSA. The CDR3, as DNA: TGTGCCAGCAGCCCGAGGACAGGCGCAGAATATGGCTACACCTTC. The encoded protein is CASSPRTGAEYGYTF. The whole variable domain, filled in from reference TRBV7-2 and TRBJ1-2, reads GAGVSQSPSNKVTEKGKDVELRCDPISGHTALYWYRQSLGQGLEFLIYFQGNSAPDKSGLPSDRFSAERTGGSVSTLTIQRTQQEDSAVYLCASSPRTGAEYGYTFGSGTRLTVV.